Many counts were recorded for the clone carrying this T cell receptor beta chain. Its antigen is still unknown. Input was some 1 million sorted T cells, either CD4+ or CD8+. This sample stems from a study of neurological immune-mediated disorders. Findings and limits, study-wide: No sharing of CDR3 amino acid sequences was observed among expanded clones across subjects, suggesting private repertoires in all groups. In HTLV-1-associated myelopathy, TCR clonal expansion was greatest, whereas multiple sclerosis had the least, falling below healthy controls.

The length of the CDR3 is 13 residues. Trimming removed 8 bases at V and 1 base at J, with 11 bases between. Germline CDR1 is MNHEY and CDR2 is SVGEGT. The cDNA was synthesized by 5'RACE incorporating 10-nucleotide random UMIs. TCRdb independently ran MiXCR on the 5' RACE reads; one entry per CDR3 protein. Among just over 30,000 distinct CDR3 sequences listed, about 4% were seen once. The chain links TRBV6-2 or TRBV6-3 to TRBJ2-5; weak D call: TRBD2 (5 bases). The sequence was obtained from a woman aged 40-49 years in good health. The sequencing input was CD4+ T cells from blood. CDR3 in amino acids: CASAREPQETQYF. The CDR3 DNA sequence: TGTGCCAGCGCAAGGGAGCCCCAAGAGACCCAGTACTTC.